Following are 28 T cell receptor beta chains from one sample sequenced in a study of T-cell memory formation after mild COVID-19 (dated by TCRdb to about 2021). Libraries were constructed by 5' RACE. The listed sequencing device is Illumina NovaSeq 6000. TCRdb trimmed public reads at Q25 via fastp, called clones via MiXCR and kept in-frame beta chains. A single entry per CDR3 protein holds the most common genes and DNA from its merged rows. Counted in this sample were over 400,000 distinct CDR3 sequences; roughly a quarter of them appeared once. Roughly 13% of the sample is taken by the ten largest. Sequencing was carried out using PBMCs or a T cell subset sorted from them (not recorded which). These receptors were taken from an adult woman who had mild COVID-19 (a few samples of this study predate the infection). The sample titles of this study are shuffled in the database, so cell type and time point are left out; the donor was told from shared clones.

This chain links TRBV11-2 with TRBJ2-5; 11 bases are a match to TRBD2. The CDR3 is 14 residues long. CDR1 is SGHAT and CDR2 is FQNNGV in the germline V gene. Trimming removed 5 bases from V and 8 bases from J; junction bases left unmatched: 7. The CDR3 here is CASSKGLAVSTQYF. For the CDR3, the DNA is TGTGCCAGCAGCAAGGGACTAGCGGTATCCACCCAGTACTTC.

The chain is built from TRBV5-1 and TRBJ1-1; the match to TRBD1 covers 8 bases. Germline lookup yields CDR1 SGHRS and CDR2 YFSETQ. V was pared by 0 bases and J by 5 bases, with 6 bases of the junction left unmatched. This CDR3 comprises 15 residues. In nucleotides, the CDR3 is TGCGCCAGCAGCTTGGTACAGGGGGGGGGAACTGAAGCTTTCTTT. Protein sequence: CASSLVQGGGTEAFF.

This clonotype appeared a few times. The chain recombines TRBV6-2 or TRBV6-3 with TRBJ2-1; tentatively, D is TRBD1 or TRBD2 (5 bases each). There are 15 residues in the CDR3. Trimming removed 0 bases from V and 4 bases from J, with 10 bases in between. CDR1 is MNHEY, CDR2 SVGEGT, per germline. DNA of the CDR3: TGTGCCAGCAGTTACTCGGGACGGAGATACAATGAGCAGTTCTTC. This sequence encodes CASSYSGRRYNEQFF.

This clonotype was found a few times. This sequence joins TRBV12-5 and TRBJ2-1, with D uncertain. With 1 base removed from V and 5 bases from J, the gap between germline ends came to 6 bases. The CDR3 sequence is 13 residues long. Germline CDR1 LGHNT, CDR2 FRNRAP. In DNA form, the CDR3 reads TGTGCTAGTGGTTTGGACCCTAACAATGAGCAGTTCTTC. Residues: CASGLDPNNEQFF.

The chain couples TRBV11-2 to TRBJ1-1; D might be TRBD1 (6 bases). V lost 5 bases to trimming and J lost 6 bases, with 19 bases between them. The CDR3 spans 15 residues. From germline, CDR1 is SGHAT and CDR2 FQNNGV. The CDR3 region has the DNA TGTGCCAGCAGCCCAAACAGTATAGGGGGACCTGAAGCTTTCTTT. It codes for CASSPNSIGGPEAFF.

The chain carries TRBV24-1 and TRBJ2-7; no firm D call. The CDR3 sequence is 15 residues long. In germline, CDR1 is KGHDR, CDR2 SFDVKD. The V gene lost 10 bases and the J gene lost 6 bases, with 24 bases spanning the gap. The CDR3 region is CATSTRLPTPREQYF. The CDR3 DNA sequence: TGTGCCACTTCAACGCGCCTCCCTACACCCCGCGAGCAGTACTTC.

V is TRBV5-6 and J is TRBJ1-2; no clear D. Germline V gene sequence: CDR1 SGHDT, CDR2 YYEEEE. V lost 1 base, J lost 7 bases, and 14 bases lay in between. This CDR3 contains 14 residues. The CDR3 DNA follows: TGTGCCAGCAGCTTGATTCTGGGGTTTACTGGCTACACCTTC. The encoded protein is CASSLILGFTGYTF.

The chain employs TRBV12-3 or TRBV12-4 and TRBJ2-6; perhaps D is TRBD1 or TRBD2 (5 bases each). The CDR3 totals 17 residues. Between the trimmed V and J ends, which lost 4 bases and 2 bases, there was a span of 15 bases. The CDR3 region has the DNA TGTGCCAGCAGTTCGGGGCGGGTAGAAACTGGGGCCAACGTCCTGACTTTC. Translation gives CASSSGRVETGANVLTF.

This clonotype was detected a few times. The V call is TRBV7-6, the J call TRBJ2-5; D not resolved. Trimming shortened V by 1 base and J by 5 bases, and 14 bases separated the two germline ends. Looked up from germline, CDR1 is SGHVS and CDR2 is FNYEAQ. The CDR3 contains 15 residues. The CDR3 spells CASSLEMGRRETQYF. The CDR3 DNA sequence: TGTGCCAGCAGCTTAGAGATGGGTCGAAGGGAGACCCAGTACTTC.

This sequence joins TRBV6-1 and TRBJ2-2; D possibly matches TRBD1 or TRBD2 (5 bases each). The germline CDR1 and CDR2 sequences are MNHNS and SASEGT. There are 15 residues in the CDR3. Trimming shortened V by 4 bases and J by 2 bases, and 11 bases separated the two germline ends. CDR3 DNA sequence: TGTGCCAGCAGTGGAGGGGCGGGCAACACCGGGGAGCTGTTTTTT. Protein: CASSGGAGNTGELFF.

This chain joins TRBV18 and TRBJ1-1, with unresolved D. V shed 3 bases and J shed 0 bases, with 14 bases lying between them. Germline-derived CDR1 and CDR2 are KGHSH and LQKENI. CDR3 length: 16 amino acids. CDR3 nucleotides: TGTGCCAGCTCACCCTTATTGACGGGGATGAACACTGAAGCTTTCTTT. Its protein product is CASSPLLTGMNTEAFF.

The chain recombines TRBV29-1 with TRBJ1-5; 8 bases are shared with TRBD1. The germline gives CDR1 SQVTM, CDR2 ANQGSEA. This CDR3 is built from 13 residues. V gave up 7 bases and J gave up 3 bases; unmatched junction bases: 5. CDR3 nucleotide sequence: TGCAGCGCCGGACAGGGCCCCAATCAGCCCCAGCATTTT. Translated: CSAGQGPNQPQHF.

This clonotype appeared a few times. The V call is TRBV12-3 or TRBV12-4, the J call TRBJ1-1, with TRBD1 as a possible D gene (6 bases). V lost 6 bases and J lost 1, with 15 bases in between. The CDR3 length is 15 residues. CDR3 in amino acids: CASSQTGSTNTEAFF. DNA of the CDR3: TGTGCCAGCAGCCAGACAGGATCTACGAACACTGAAGCTTTCTTT.

This chain uses TRBV7-9 with TRBJ2-2; tentative D call: TRBD2 (5 bases). V dropped 5 bases and J dropped 7 bases, with 17 bases sitting between them. Germline V gene lookup returns CDR1 SEHNR and CDR2 FQNEAQ (reference sequence). The CDR3 sequence is 15 residues long. The CDR3 here is CASSHTLEGGGELFF. The CDR3 region has the DNA TGTGCCAGCAGCCATACACTAGAAGGAGGCGGGGAGCTGTTTTTT.

This clonotype appeared a few times. The chain carries TRBV30 and TRBJ1-2; the D is unclear. V shed 2 bases and J shed 5 bases, with 12 bases lying between them. The CDR3 loop spans 13 amino acids. Germline V CDR1 and CDR2: GTSNPN, SVGIG (reference sequence). CDR3 nucleotides: TGTGCCTGGAGTCACGGCACTAGGTATGGCTACACCTTC. Protein: CAWSHGTRYGYTF.

The table lists this clonotype with a few counts. The chain joins TRBV10-3 to TRBJ2-3; perhaps TRBD1 as D (5 bases). Germline loops: CDR1 ENHRY, CDR2 SYGVKD. The CDR3 contains 15 residues. V gave up 4 bases and J gave up 5 bases, with 16 bases separating them. CDR3 residues: CAISAQGTTGDTQYF. The CDR3 DNA sequence: TGTGCCATCAGTGCTCAGGGCACAACGGGAGATACGCAGTATTTT.

This clonotype was observed a few times. The chain carries TRBV25-1 and TRBJ2-5; D gene unclear. The ends were cut back, 3 bases at V and 0 bases at J, with 2 bases in the middle. The length of the CDR3 is 12 residues. Per germline, CDR1 MGHDK and CDR2 SYGVNS. The chain's CDR3 is CASSDNQETQYF. CDR3 DNA sequence: TGTGCCAGCAGTGACAACCAAGAGACCCAGTACTTC.

The J gene is TRBJ2-7, the V gene TRBV10-3; 10 bases fit TRBD1. CDR1 and CDR2 (germline): ENHRY, SYGVKD. V dropped 7 bases and J dropped 4; count of bases not matched to a gene: 4. This CDR3 has 13 residues. The CDR3 is CAITGQGGYEQYF. The CDR3 DNA follows: TGTGCCATCACCGGACAGGGGGGGTACGAGCAGTACTTC.

This clonotype has just one count. V usage is TRBV2 and J usage is TRBJ2-2; D unclear. The CDR3 extends over 12 amino acids. Between the trimmed V and J ends, which lost 7 bases and 8 bases, there was a span of 11 bases. The V gene's germline CDR1 is SNHLY and CDR2 FYNNEI. DNA for the CDR3: TGTGCCAGCAAAGTGAGAACGGGGGAGCTGTTTTTT. Amino acids: CASKVRTGELFF. Together with reference TRBV2 and TRBJ2-2, the CDR3 gives the full variable domain: EPEVTQTPSHQVTQMGQEVILRCVPISNHLYFYWYRQILGQKVEFLVSFYNNEISEKSEIFDDQFSVERPDGSNFTLKIRSTKLEDSAMYFCASKVRTGELFFGEGSRLTVL.

This clonotype was detected a few times. The rearrangement joins TRBV5-4 to TRBJ1-2, with D possibly TRBD1 on 6 matching bases. The V gene's germline CDR1 is SGHNT and CDR2 YYREEE (reference sequence). Trimming took off 1 base at V and 7 bases at J, with 11 bases between the two ends. The CDR3 totals 13 residues. CDR3 residues: CASSLRGGLGYTF. In DNA, the CDR3 is TGTGCCAGCAGCTTGAGGGGGGGCCTTGGCTACACCTTC. The variable domain in full, completed from reference TRBV5-4 and TRBJ1-2, reads ETGVTQSPTHLIKTRGQQVTLRCSSQSGHNTVSWYQQALGQGPQFIFQYYREEENGRGNFPPRFSGLQFPNYSSELNVNALELDDSALYLCASSLRGGLGYTFGSGTRLTVV.

In this sample, this clonotype turned up a few times. This chain links TRBV7-8 with TRBJ2-3, with D perhaps matching TRBD1 (5 bases). Germline V gene data show CDR1 as SGHVS and CDR2 as FQNEAQ. CDR3 length: 13 residues. The V end was cut by 7 bases, the J end by 2 bases, with 10 bases between. The CDR3 region is CASNPRVTDTQYF. The CDR3 nucleotides read TGTGCCAGCAATCCCAGGGTCACAGATACGCAGTATTTT.

In its sample, this clonotype was seen a few times. The rearrangement uses TRBV4-3 and TRBJ2-7; 9 bases fit TRBD2. V gave up 0 bases and J gave up 2 bases; unmatched junction bases: 5. Per the germline V gene, CDR1 is LGHNA and CDR2 is YSLEER. The CDR3 totals 16 residues. The CDR3 loop reads CASSQDPLAGTYEQYF. The CDR3 DNA reads TGCGCCAGCAGCCAAGATCCCCTAGCGGGAACCTACGAGCAGTACTTC.

The genes are TRBV4-1 and TRBJ1-2; 7 bases fit TRBD1. The trim removed 0 bases at V and 0 bases at J, leaving 1 base unmatched. Germline V gene lookup returns CDR1 MGHRA and CDR2 YSYEKL. The CDR3 is 15 residues long. CDR3 DNA: TGCGCCAGCAGCCAAGAAGGGGGCTCTAACTATGGCTACACCTTC. Protein product: CASSQEGGSNYGYTF.

This chain uses TRBV20-1 with TRBJ1-2; TRBD1 aligns across 7 bases. There are 14 residues in the CDR3. The germline gives CDR1 DFQATT, CDR2 SNEGSKA (reference sequence). CDR3 nucleotides: TGCAGCGCTCGGGACAGTTCGACTAACTATGGCTACACCTTC. Its translation: CSARDSSTNYGYTF.

The chain is built from TRBV30 and TRBJ2-7; the match to TRBD2 covers 11 bases. Germline V lookup: CDR1 GTSNPN, CDR2 SVGIG (reference sequence). The junction had 4 bases not matched to a gene; V was cut back by 3 bases and J by 0 bases. CDR3 length: 15 amino acids. CDR3 DNA: TGTGCCTGGAGGTCACTAGCGGGGGACTCCTACGAGCAGTACTTC. Translation gives CAWRSLAGDSYEQYF.

This clonotype has a handful of counts. This rearrangement joins TRBV4-1 to TRBJ2-2; no firm D call. The CDR3 runs 16 residues. Trimming took 0 bases from V and 11 from J, leaving 19 bases between them. Germline V lookup: CDR1 MGHRA, CDR2 YSYEKL. Written as DNA, the CDR3 is TGCGCCAGCAGCCAAGACGTCAGCTCCTCTCCTGGTGAGCTGTTTTTT. This sequence encodes CASSQDVSSSPGELFF.

The V and J genes are TRBV19 and TRBJ2-3; D is perhaps TRBD2 (5 bases). There are 14 residues in the CDR3. V was clipped by 8 bases and J by 0 bases, with 12 bases between them. CDR1 is LNHDA and CDR2 is SQIVND in the germline V gene (reference sequence). The CDR3 DNA is TGTGCCAGTCGGCGTGGCGGGAGCACAGATACGCAGTATTTT. As protein: CASRRGGSTDTQYF.

The rearrangement links TRBV7-8 to TRBJ2-7, with a weak D call TRBD2 (6 bases). Looked up from germline, CDR1 is SGHVS and CDR2 is FQNEAQ. V lost 4 bases, J lost 1 base, and 11 bases lay in between. This CDR3 is built from 14 residues. The CDR3 bases are TGTGCCAGCAGCTCCCCGGGAGATTCCTACGAGCAGTACTTC. Protein: CASSSPGDSYEQYF.